What follows are 27 T cell receptor beta chains derived from one specimen sequenced in a study of blood T cell repertoires in COVID-19. The repertoire was sequenced with immunoSEQ multiplex PCR; TCRdb's copy has only in-frame clones and lacks some. The table lists some 300,000 clones, approximately 89% of them singletons. Sequencing was carried out using PBMCs or T cells enriched from blood (not recorded which). The receptors shown here come from a woman in her forties who had recovered from COVID-19.

The chain uses TRBV19 and TRBJ1-4, with D possibly TRBD1 on 6 matching bases. This CDR3 spans 12 amino acids. Germline CDR1 LNHDA, CDR2 SQIVND (reference sequence). The V end was cut by 6 bases, the J end by 5 bases, with 7 bases between. CDR3 amino acids: CASRDRNEKLFF. CDR3 DNA: TGTGCCAGTAGGGACAGAAATGAAAAACTGTTTTTT.

The rearrangement uses TRBV30 and TRBJ1-1; D gene uncertain. V was pared by 3 bases and J by 4 bases, with 12 bases between. Germline-derived CDR1 and CDR2 are GTSNPN and SVGIG (reference sequence). This CDR3 has 13 amino acids. The chain's CDR3 is CAWRHLRSTEAFF. The CDR3 coding sequence is TGTGCCTGGAGACACCTGAGGAGCACTGAAGCTTTCTTT.

The chain carries TRBV18 and TRBJ2-1; D gene uncertain. Per the germline V gene, CDR1 is KGHSH and CDR2 is LQKENI. CDR3 length equals 14 residues. V dropped 8 bases and J dropped 6 bases, with 17 bases sitting between them. The CDR3 here is CASLPGLPANEQFF. Here the CDR3 DNA reads TGTGCCAGCCTGCCTGGGCTCCCTGCCAATGAGCAGTTCTTC.

A single count supports this clone. The chain joins TRBV11-3 to TRBJ1-2, with 9 bases that match TRBD1. The CDR3 sequence is 14 residues long. V lost 5 bases and J lost 7; bases outside the gene matches: 8. The germline V gene encodes CDR1 SGHNT and CDR2 YENEEA. The CDR3 loop is CASSREQGAVGYTF. The CDR3 coding sequence is TGTGCCAGCAGCCGGGAACAGGGGGCCGTTGGCTACACCTTC.

V usage is TRBV24-1 and J usage is TRBJ1-5; D gene ambiguous. The CDR3 is made up of 15 amino acids. The germline V gene has CDR1 KGHDR and CDR2 SFDVKD. The germline V and J ends were trimmed by 5 bases and 0 bases, with 10 bases remaining between them. CDR3 loop: CATSAGDNSNQPQHF. The CDR3, as DNA: TGTGCCACCAGTGCGGGAGATAATAGCAATCAGCCCCAGCATTTT.

This clone was seen a single time. The V gene is TRBV11-2, the J gene TRBJ2-7; TRBD2 matches at 8 bases. After removal of 1 base from V and 1 base from J, the junction contained 3 bases not matched to a gene. The CDR3 is 15 amino acids. CDR1 and CDR2 from the germline V gene are SGHAT and FQNNGV. The CDR3 protein is CASSLGRGVSYEQYF. For the CDR3, the DNA is TGTGCCAGCAGCTTAGGGCGGGGGGTTTCCTACGAGCAGTACTTC.

This chain connects TRBV12-3 or TRBV12-4 to TRBJ2-7; D gene uncertain. The CDR3 consists of 13 residues. V gave up 5 bases and J gave up 3 bases, with 11 bases separating them. CDR3 nucleotides: TGTGCCAGCAGTCCAGAGGCTCTCTACGAGCAGTACTTC. Encoded protein: CASSPEALYEQYF.

This clone was counted once. The chain links TRBV19 to TRBJ2-1; perhaps TRBD2 as D (5 bases). Per the germline V gene, CDR1 is LNHDA and CDR2 is SQIVND (reference sequence). Trimming removed 0 bases at V and 0 bases at J, with 9 bases between. The CDR3 contains 16 residues. The DNA for the CDR3 is TGTGCCAGTAGTATAGATCGGGGAGTCTCCTACAATGAGCAGTTCTTC. Translated, it gives CASSIDRGVSYNEQFF.

Written as DNA, the CDR3 is TGTGCCAGCAGCGTAGACGGACAGGGGGCCGGGGAGCTGTTTTTT. Translating it yields CASSVDGQGAGELFF. The chain has TRBV9 and TRBJ2-2; TRBD1 aligns across 10 bases. J was trimmed by 6 bases and V by 0 bases; bases with no gene match: 2. Germline V gene sequence: CDR1 SGDLS, CDR2 YYNGEE. The CDR3 totals 15 residues.

The chain uses TRBV11-2 and TRBJ1-6; a possible D gene is TRBD1 (6 bases). CDR3 length: 16 amino acids. Germline V gene lookup returns CDR1 SGHAT and CDR2 FQNNGV. Trimming pared 4 bases from V and 7 bases from J, leaving 17 bases between. The CDR3 spells CASSSRGKRLNSPLHF. CDR3 DNA sequence: TGTGCCAGCAGCTCGAGGGGGAAGCGGCTAAATTCACCCCTCCACTTT.

Remarks on this clone: Other DNA sequences within the sample encode an identical CDR3. This chain connects TRBV7-3 to TRBJ2-1; D is possibly TRBD2 (5 bases). Germline V gene lookup returns CDR1 SGHTA and CDR2 FQGTGA. The CDR3 sequence is 13 residues long. Trimming pared 3 bases from V and 7 bases from J, leaving 10 bases between. The CDR3 protein is CASSFGGGNEQFF. The CDR3 DNA is TGTGCCAGCAGCTTTGGAGGTGGAAATGAGCAGTTCTTC.

V and J are TRBV4-1 and TRBJ2-1; D is unresolved. Trimming took off 3 bases at V and 1 base at J, with 10 bases between the two ends. The CDR3 extends over 15 amino acids. Per germline, CDR1 MGHRA and CDR2 YSYEKL. As DNA, the CDR3 is TGCGCCAGCAGCCATATTACTGGTTCCTACAATGAGCAGTTCTTC. Its translation: CASSHITGSYNEQFF.

The J gene is TRBJ1-2, the V gene TRBV24-1; TRBD1 agrees at 10 bases. The CDR3 consists of 15 residues. V trimming: 2 bases; J trimming: 9 bases; junction bases outside the gene matches: 8. Germline CDR1 KGHDR, CDR2 SFDVKD. CDR3 bases: TGTGCCACCAGTGATTCCGACAGGGGGCGATTGAGCTACACCTTC. Amino acids: CATSDSDRGRLSYTF.

V is TRBV28 and J is TRBJ1-6; 9 bases are a match to TRBD1. V was clipped by 5 bases and J by 7 bases; unmatched bases: 9. This CDR3 has 16 residues. Per germline, CDR1 MDHEN and CDR2 SYDVKM. This CDR3 is CASSQATGGENSPLHF. The CDR3 DNA sequence: TGTGCCAGCAGTCAAGCCACAGGGGGCGAAAATTCACCCCTCCACTTT.

The V gene is TRBV5-4, the J gene TRBJ2-7; tentatively, D is TRBD1 (5 bases). In germline, CDR1 is SGHNT, CDR2 YYREEE (reference sequence). The CDR3 is made up of 14 amino acids. V was pared by 0 bases and J by 5 bases, with 12 bases between. Here the CDR3 reads CASSLGGQPHEQYF. Written as DNA, the CDR3 is TGTGCCAGCAGCTTGGGTGGACAACCACACGAGCAGTACTTC.

The chain is built from TRBV30 and TRBJ2-1, with 9 bases aligning to TRBD1. Germline V gene lookup returns CDR1 GTSNPN and CDR2 SVGIG (reference sequence). The CDR3 runs 15 residues. The V segment lost 1 base and the J segment 0 bases; nucleotides outside the gene matches: 1. The DNA of the CDR3 is TGTGCCTGGAGTGGGGACAGGGCCTCCTACAATGAGCAGTTCTTC. Encoded protein: CAWSGDRASYNEQFF.

At least ten counts were recorded for this clone. This chain uses TRBV30 with TRBJ2-5, with D perhaps matching TRBD2 (5 bases). The V and J ends lost 2 bases and 0 bases respectively, with 13 bases between them. CDR1 and CDR2 (germline): GTSNPN, SVGIG (reference sequence). CDR3 length: 15 residues. The CDR3 reads CAWSLGLMYQETQYF. The CDR3 DNA reads TGTGCCTGGAGTCTCGGACTGATGTACCAAGAGACCCAGTACTTC.

The chain links TRBV28 to TRBJ2-4, with D tentatively TRBD1 (6 bases). CDR3 length: 23 amino acids. Germline CDR1 reads MDHEN; CDR2 reads SYDVKM. The V end was cut by 3 bases, the J end by 0 bases, with 33 bases between. In nucleotides, the CDR3 is TGTGCCAGCAGTTTTTTGTATTCTCGGGCTGGGGTGGGGAAGGGGGTAGCCAAAAACATTCAGTACTTC. Amino acid sequence: CASSFLYSRAGVGKGVAKNIQYF.

This clone was detected once. This rearrangement joins TRBV5-1 to TRBJ2-7, with 12 bases aligning to TRBD1. The V and J ends lost 4 bases and 6 bases, in that order; junction bases with no gene match: 5. CDR1 is SGHRS, CDR2 YFSETQ, per germline. The CDR3 covers 14 residues. DNA of the CDR3: TGCGCCAGCAGCCCCCGGGACAGGGGGCGCGAGCAGTACTTC. Translation: CASSPRDRGREQYF.

This clone was counted only a few times. The rearrangement links TRBV18 to TRBJ2-7; tentative D call: TRBD2 (6 bases). The CDR3 has 15 amino acids. V lost 3 bases and J lost 4, with 16 bases in between. CDR1 is KGHSH and CDR2 is LQKENI in the germline V gene. DNA of the CDR3: TGTGCCAGCTCACCTGCTAGCGTTGGGGGGTACGAGCAGTACTTC. Amino acid sequence: CASSPASVGGYEQYF.

The genes are TRBV4-3 and TRBJ2-2; the match to TRBD1 covers 9 bases. The CDR3 contains 15 residues. CDR1 is LGHNA and CDR2 is YSLEER in the germline V gene. V dropped 3 bases and J dropped 6; count of bases not matched to a gene: 5. The DNA for the CDR3 is TGCGCCAGCAGCCAGGGACAGGGATATCCCGGGGAGCTGTTTTTT. This codes for CASSQGQGYPGELFF.

The V call is TRBV27, the J call TRBJ2-7; D ambiguous. V lost 5 bases to trimming and J lost 1 base, with 6 bases between them. Germline V gene sequence: CDR1 MNHEY, CDR2 SMNVEV (reference sequence). The CDR3 extends over 12 amino acids. Written as DNA, the CDR3 is TGTGCCAGCAGTCTCAGTTCCTACGAGCAGTACTTC. This encodes CASSLSSYEQYF.

This clone was observed a single time. The chain links TRBV11-2 to TRBJ1-2; 8 bases map to TRBD1. CDR3 size: 16 residues. V trimming: 5 bases; J trimming: 3 bases; junction bases outside the gene matches: 11. Germline lookup yields CDR1 SGHAT and CDR2 FQNNGV. This chain's CDR3 is CASSLGMGQAYYGYTF. CDR3 bases: TGTGCCAGCAGCCTAGGAATGGGACAGGCCTACTATGGCTACACCTTC. The complete variable domain, with remaining parts taken from reference TRBV11-2 and TRBJ1-2, reads EAGVAQSPRYKIIEKRQSVAFWCNPISGHATLYWYQQILGQGPKLLIQFQNNGVVDDSQLPKDRFSAERLKGVDSTLKIQPAKLEDSAVYLCASSLGMGQAYYGYTFGSGTRLTVV.

The genes are TRBV4-1 and TRBJ2-1; 8 nucleotides match TRBD2. The germline V gene has CDR1 MGHRA and CDR2 YSYEKL. This CDR3 has 16 amino acids. J lost 10 bases, V lost 1 base, and 12 bases had no gene match. The CDR3: CASSQGASGGFGEQFF. The CDR3, as DNA: TGCGCCAGCAGCCAAGGGGCAAGCGGGGGCTTTGGCGAGCAGTTCTTC.

This chain joins TRBV7-9 and TRBJ1-2; 7 positions match TRBD1. With 2 bases clipped from V and 3 bases from J, the junction kept 12 bases outside the gene matches. The CDR3 totals 17 residues. Germline-derived CDR1 and CDR2 are SEHNR and FQNEAQ (reference sequence). CDR3 in DNA: TGTGCCAGCAGCTTATTTGGCAGGGGGAAGGTGGACTATGGCTACACCTTC. This encodes CASSLFGRGKVDYGYTF.

A single count supports this clone. The CDR3: CATSRDRDQPQHF. Here the CDR3 DNA reads TGTGCCACCAGCCGGGACAGGGATCAGCCCCAGCATTTT. V gene TRBV15 combines with J gene TRBJ1-5, with 9 bases matching TRBD1. Germline V lookup: CDR1 LNHNV, CDR2 YYDKDF (reference sequence). V lost 5 bases, J lost 5 bases, and 1 base stayed unmatched. The length of the CDR3 is 13 residues.

This chain uses TRBV28 with TRBJ1-6; 8 bases match TRBD1. This CDR3 spans 15 amino acids. CDR1 and CDR2 (germline): MDHEN, SYDVKM. J lost 9 bases, V lost 2 bases, and 6 bases had no gene match. CDR3 residues: CASSLRQGASSPLHF. The CDR3, as DNA: TGTGCCAGCAGTTTAAGGCAGGGGGCGAGTTCACCCCTCCACTTT.